Each of the 15 T cell receptor beta chains below was sequenced from the same sample in a study of OX40 agonist ivuxolimab in advanced cancers. Preparation of the library involved the immunoSEQ multiplex PCR assay. The immuneACCESS repertoire file appears here via TCRdb, limited to in-frame rearrangements. These files lack a portion of the clones; in checked studies, under half of the deficit traces to unresolved V genes, and the cause of the others is not known. Present in this sample are more than 45,000 clones, more than 70% of which were seen just once. Jointly, the top ten make up about 7.8% of the sample. Here the sequenced sample was CD4+ or CD8+ T cells sorted from blood, taken in a trial of the OX40 agonist ivuxolimab. Source of these receptors: an adult with an advanced solid tumor such as melanoma, head and neck, liver or kidney cancer.

The chain combines TRBV11-3 with TRBJ2-7; no reliable D call. V was clipped by 0 bases and J by 0 bases, with 12 bases between them. This CDR3 region has 16 residues. Germline V lookup: CDR1 SGHNT, CDR2 YENEEA. This CDR3 is CASSLEGFPNSYEQYF. The CDR3, as DNA: TGTGCCAGCAGCTTAGAAGGGTTCCCCAACTCCTACGAGCAGTACTTC.

The chain employs TRBV5-1 and TRBJ2-7; a weak D match, TRBD1 (5 bases). Germline CDR1 reads SGHRS; CDR2 reads YFSETQ. This CDR3 has 14 residues. V lost 1 base, J lost 1 base, and 9 bases lay in between. The CDR3 spells CASSLSRASYEQYF. In DNA, the CDR3 is TGCGCCAGCAGCTTGTCCAGGGCTTCCTACGAGCAGTACTTC.

This chain uses TRBV28 with TRBJ1-5; D unresolved. Germline loops: CDR1 MDHEN, CDR2 SYDVKM. Trimming cost V 5 bases and J 0 bases, with 14 bases left between them. The CDR3 has 16 residues. CDR3 bases: TGTGCCAGCAGTCCTCCCTGGGTCCATAGCAATCAGCCCCAGCATTTT. It yields the protein CASSPPWVHSNQPQHF.

The CDR3 nucleotides are TGTGCCATCAGTGAGTCCTGGGGACAGGGAGGAGAGCAGTACTTC. It yields the protein CAISESWGQGGEQYF. The V call is TRBV10-3, the J call TRBJ2-7; 9 nucleotides agree with TRBD1. This CDR3 has 15 amino acids. With 0 bases clipped from V and 7 bases from J, the junction kept 7 bases outside the gene matches. Germline V CDR1 and CDR2: ENHRY, SYGVKD.

The chain has TRBV29-1 and TRBJ2-5; weak D call: TRBD2 (5 bases). V was clipped by 4 bases and J by 2 bases, with 17 bases between them. Germline V gene sequence: CDR1 SQVTM, CDR2 ANQGSEA. The CDR3 is made up of 15 amino acids. The DNA of the CDR3 is TGCAGCGTTGCTTTCGGTACGAGCGGTCAAGAGACCCAGTACTTC. Amino acids: CSVAFGTSGQETQYF.

The chain combines TRBV7-6 with TRBJ1-3; possible D gene TRBD1, 5 bases. CDR1 and CDR2 from the germline V gene are SGHVS and FNYEAQ. The CDR3 sequence is 17 residues long. Trimming left V 5 bases short and J 3 bases short, with 20 bases between. The DNA for the CDR3 is TGTGCCAGCAGCCCCCCATCCGGCAGGGAAAGTGGAAACACCATATATTTT. Translating gives CASSPPSGRESGNTIYF.

Here the CDR3 reads CASSLLWRDRDTQYF. CDR3 DNA sequence: TGCGCCAGCAGCTTGTTGTGGCGGGATCGAGATACGCAGTATTTT. The chain recombines TRBV5-1 with TRBJ2-3; a possible D gene is TRBD2 (6 bases). V dropped 1 base and J dropped 5 bases, with 14 bases sitting between them. Germline CDR1 and CDR2: SGHRS and YFSETQ. CDR3 size: 15 residues.

J is TRBJ1-1 and V is TRBV6-5; 8 bases are shared with TRBD1. V lost 0 bases, J lost 6 bases, and 9 bases stayed unmatched. Germline CDR1 and CDR2: MNHEY and SVGAGI. This CDR3 region has 16 residues. CDR3 sequence (DNA): TGTGCCAGCAGTTACTCCCGGACAGGGAAGCCTCCTGAAGCTTTCTTT. Translation gives CASSYSRTGKPPEAFF.

The chain is built from TRBV25-1 and TRBJ2-5; maybe TRBD2 (6 bases). The V gene's germline CDR1 is MGHDK and CDR2 SYGVNS. The CDR3 totals 16 residues. Trimming shortened V by 2 bases and J by 2 bases, and 15 bases separated the two germline ends. The CDR3 DNA sequence: TGTGCCAGCAGTGAAACACCTCGGGGGTATCAAGAGACCCAGTACTTC. Residues: CASSETPRGYQETQYF.

This chain connects TRBV19 to TRBJ2-5; D possibly corresponds to TRBD2 (5 bases). CDR3 length: 16 residues. Germline V gene data show CDR1 as LNHDA and CDR2 as SQIVND (reference sequence). V was trimmed by 3 bases and J by 5 bases, leaving 19 bases between them. The CDR3 here is CASSIGPLVSWETQYF. CDR3 DNA sequence: TGTGCCAGTAGTATCGGACCACTAGTGTCTTGGGAGACCCAGTACTTC. Using reference TRBV19 and TRBJ2-5 for the parts outside the CDR3, the full variable domain is DGGITQSPKYLFRKEGQNVTLSCEQNLNHDAMYWYRQDPGQGLRLIYYSQIVNDFQKGDIAEGYSVSREKKESFPLTVTSAQKNPTAFYLCASSIGPLVSWETQYFGPGTRLLVL.

The rearrangement uses TRBV6-1 and TRBJ2-7, with 7 bases aligning to TRBD2. Germline-derived CDR1 and CDR2 are MNHNS and SASEGT. The trim removed 5 bases at V and 3 bases at J, leaving 10 bases unmatched. The CDR3 has 15 amino acids. CDR3 in amino acids: CASSSGSSGDYEQYF. CDR3 nucleotides: TGTGCCAGCAGTTCCGGATCTAGCGGAGACTACGAGCAGTACTTC.

The gene calls are TRBV28 and TRBJ1-2; D remains ambiguous. Germline assignment: CDR1 MDHEN and CDR2 SYDVKM. The V end was cut by 2 bases, the J end by 7 bases, with 8 bases between. The CDR3 runs 12 residues. CDR3 in DNA: TGTGCCAGCAGTTTAAGGGTATCTGGCTACACCTTC. Its protein product is CASSLRVSGYTF.

V usage is TRBV29-1 and J usage is TRBJ1-5; 9 bases align to TRBD1. The CDR3 spans 13 residues. V was pared by 6 bases and J by 5 bases, with 5 bases of the junction left unmatched. Germline assignment: CDR1 SQVTM and CDR2 ANQGSEA. The CDR3 DNA sequence: TGCAGCGTGAGTACAGGGGGCGATCAGCCCCAGCATTTT. Residues: CSVSTGGDQPQHF.

The chain is built from TRBV25-1 and TRBJ2-7; 12 bases map to TRBD2. The germline CDR1 and CDR2 sequences are MGHDK and SYGVNS. The CDR3 runs to 16 residues. Trimming at V came to 4 bases and at J to 2 bases, leaving 6 bases not matched to a gene. In DNA, the CDR3 is TGTGCCAGCAGTGGGAGGACTAGCGGGGCTGCCTACGAGCAGTACTTC. Translation: CASSGRTSGAAYEQYF.

The genes are TRBV7-6 and TRBJ1-1, with TRBD1 identical over 10 bases. Germline V CDR1 and CDR2: SGHVS, FNYEAQ. The trim removed 3 bases at V and 1 base at J, leaving 2 bases unmatched. This CDR3 spans 15 amino acids. CDR3 loop: CASSFRTGGNTEAFF. CDR3 nucleotides: TGTGCCAGCAGCTTTCGGACAGGGGGGAACACTGAAGCTTTCTTT.